The subject of this entry is one T cell receptor beta chain. What it binds is not known. The V end lost 4 bases, the J end lost 11 bases, and 26 bases lay between the germline ends. Germline V gives CDR1 DFQATT, CDR2 SNEGSKA (reference sequence). CDR3 size: 16 residues. Unique molecular identifiers were in the cDNA, with template-switch universal primer binding. TCRdb called the 5' RACE reads again in MiXCR, with one record for every CDR3 protein. The sample has approximately 1.8 million distinct CDR3 sequences, less than 40% seen once. This specimen comes from a study of identical twins. Study results and limitations: Insertion counts were lower in abundant cord blood beta clonotypes, a trend that memory repertoires did not show.

This sequence was found in a newborn girl in good health. The genes are TRBV20-1 and TRBJ1-4; D possibly corresponds to TRBD1 (6 bases). Sequenced input: cord blood. The CDR3 bases are TGCAGTGCTACCTATTCGGTTACGGGGGGCGTAGGGAAACTGTTTTTT. It codes for CSATYSVTGGVGKLFF.